What follows are 8 T cell receptor beta chains derived from one specimen sequenced in a study of T-cell reconstitution after alpha-beta-depleted transplantation in children. Using unique molecular identifiers, the investigators prepared the TCRbeta library. TCRdb called the PCR reads again in MiXCR, with one record for every CDR3 protein. The sample lists about 240,000 distinct CDR3 sequences, around 12% occurring once. The sequencing here drew on PBMCs from the stem cell graft donor, taken from the stem cell graft. These receptor sequences come from a human donor who donated a stem cell graft to a child with acute lymphoblastic leukemia.

There are a few counts of this clonotype. The chain joins TRBV4-2 to TRBJ2-1, with a weak D call TRBD2 (6 bases). The length of the CDR3 is 20 residues. Germline CDR1 LGHNA, CDR2 YNFKEQ. V lost 4 bases, J lost 0 bases, and 25 bases lay in between. The CDR3, as DNA: TGTGCCAGCAGCCCCCTATCTTGGGCGGGGATTTCTAGCTCCTACAATGAGCAGTTCTTC. Protein sequence: CASSPLSWAGISSSYNEQFF.

The table lists this clonotype with many counts. This chain joins TRBV5-1 and TRBJ2-2, with D hard to call. The V gene lost 0 bases and the J gene lost 4 bases, with 13 bases spanning the gap. The CDR3 extends over 16 amino acids. Germline loops: CDR1 SGHRS, CDR2 YFSETQ. The CDR3 DNA reads TGCGCCAGCAGCTTGGAGCCCCTTGGCGCCACCGGGGAGCTGTTTTTT. Encoded protein: CASSLEPLGATGELFF. The full variable domain, its missing parts supplied by reference TRBV5-1 and TRBJ2-2, is KAGVTQTPRYLIKTRGQQVTLSCSPISGHRSVSWYQQTPGQGLQFLFEYFSETQRNKGNFPGRFSGRQFSNSRSEMNVSTLELGDSALYLCASSLEPLGATGELFFGEGSRLTVL.

A word on this clonotype: A much larger clone lies one base from this, so it may be a read error. J is TRBJ2-3 and V is TRBV11-2; TRBD2 matches at 11 bases. This CDR3 contains 18 residues. V trimming: 1 base; J trimming: 0 bases; junction bases outside the gene matches: 6. Germline CDR1 is SGHAT and CDR2 is FQNNGV. The DNA of the CDR3 is TGTGCCAGCAGCTTAGTGACTAGCGGGGTCCGTAGCACAGATACGCAGTATTTT. Protein: CASSLVTSGVRSTDTQYF.

This clonotype was counted ten times or more. J is TRBJ1-1 and V is TRBV20-1; D perhaps matches TRBD1 (5 bases). Deletions cut 2 bases from V and 1 base from J, with 17 bases between. The germline CDR1 and CDR2 sequences are DFQATT and SNEGSKA (reference sequence). The CDR3 has 16 residues. The CDR3 is CSARTRWGTKNTEAFF. Here the CDR3 DNA reads TGCAGTGCTAGAACGCGCTGGGGCACTAAGAACACTGAAGCTTTCTTT.

Details on this clonotype: One base away lies a much larger clone, so this may be a sequencing read error. No conserved phenylalanine or tryptophan is present at the end of the CDR3, so a read error is the likely explanation. The chain combines TRBV3-1 with TRBJ2-1; D gene uncertain. The V and J ends lost 0 bases and 9 bases respectively, with 12 bases between them. The CDR3 sequence is 14 residues long. In germline, CDR1 is LGHDT, CDR2 YNNKEL (reference sequence). The CDR3 loop is CASSQEETFSEQFL. The DNA of the CDR3 is TGTGCCAGCAGCCAAGAAGAGACCTTCAGTGAGCAGTTCTTG.

This chain uses TRBV5-1 with TRBJ1-1, with TRBD1 identical over 7 bases. V gave up 3 bases and J gave up 4 bases; unmatched junction bases: 9. The germline CDR1 and CDR2 sequences are SGHRS and YFSETQ. The CDR3 totals 15 residues. The CDR3 DNA sequence: TGCGCCAGCAGCTATAGGTGCAGGGGGAGCACTGAAGCTTTCTTT. The encoded protein is CASSYRCRGSTEAFF.

In its sample, this clonotype was seen many times. The rearrangement uses TRBV20-1 and TRBJ2-4; D remains unclear. CDR1 DFQATT and CDR2 SNEGSKA come from the germline V gene (reference sequence). The CDR3 is made up of 13 amino acids. Between the trimmed V and J ends, which lost 5 bases and 0 bases, there was a span of 8 bases. CDR3 loop: CSAGTLAKNIQYF. The CDR3 region has the DNA TGCAGTGCTGGCACTTTAGCCAAAAACATTCAGTACTTC.

This clonotype was observed many times. J is TRBJ2-2 and V is TRBV10-3, with TRBD1 identical over 8 bases. Germline V gene data show CDR1 as ENHRY and CDR2 as SYGVKD. This CDR3 is built from 15 residues. With 7 bases clipped from V and 1 base from J, the junction kept 5 bases outside the gene matches. DNA for the CDR3: TGTGCCATCACCCGAGGACAGGGGAACACCGGGGAGCTGTTTTTT. It specifies CAITRGQGNTGELFF.